The present T cell receptor (beta chain) was sequenced within a study of regulatory and conventional T cells in RAG deficiency. TCRdb's copy holds only in-frame clones and misses some; the assay was immunoSEQ multiplex PCR. Of about 9,400 clones listed, 89% are singletons. Genomic DNA came from blood regulatory T cells gated CD4+ CD25-high CD127-low. Findings and caveats of the study: RAG-deficient patients showed markedly lower Shannon entropy and higher Simpson indices than control T-cell subsets.

Looked up from germline, CDR1 is MNHNS and CDR2 is SASEGT. This CDR3 has 17 residues. V was pared by 4 bases and J by 0 bases, with 17 bases between. A remark on this clone: The antigen is unknown.

The same sample was also studied in work on regulatory T cells. That source notes: The PCR used 52 TRBV and 13 TRBJ primers.

Sample: Tregs sorted from blood. The V and J genes are TRBV6-1 and TRBJ2-3; D call uncertain. This TCR came from a human donor in good health. DNA for the CDR3: TGTGCCAGCAGTGTTACTCTAGAACTCACGAGCACAGATACGCAGTATTTT. Encoded protein: CASSVTLELTSTDTQYF.